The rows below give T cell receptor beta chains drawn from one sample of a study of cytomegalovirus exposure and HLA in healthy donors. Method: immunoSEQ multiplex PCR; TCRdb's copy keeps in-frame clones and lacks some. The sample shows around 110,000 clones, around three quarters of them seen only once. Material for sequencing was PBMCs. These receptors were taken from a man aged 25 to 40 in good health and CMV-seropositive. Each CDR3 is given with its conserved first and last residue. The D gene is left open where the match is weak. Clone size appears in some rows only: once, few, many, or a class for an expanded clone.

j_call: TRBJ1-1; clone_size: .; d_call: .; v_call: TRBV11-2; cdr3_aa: CASSLVIATDTEAFF; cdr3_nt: TGTGCCAGCAGCTTAGTTATAGCGACCGACACTGAAGCTTTCTTT
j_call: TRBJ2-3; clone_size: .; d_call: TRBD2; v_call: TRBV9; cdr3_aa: CASSVVGRGVTDTQYF; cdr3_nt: TGTGCCAGCAGCGTAGTCGGGCGGGGGGTCACAGATACGCAGTATTTT
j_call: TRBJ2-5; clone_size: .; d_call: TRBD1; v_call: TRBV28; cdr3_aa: CASRTGLWETQYF; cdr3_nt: TGTGCCAGCAGGACAGGGTTGTGGGAGACCCAGTACTTC
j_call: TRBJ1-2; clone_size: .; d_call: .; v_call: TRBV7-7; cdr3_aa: CASSFIYGYTF; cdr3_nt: TGTGCTAGCAGTTTTATATATGGCTACACCTTC
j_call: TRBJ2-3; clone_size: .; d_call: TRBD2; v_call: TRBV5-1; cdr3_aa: CASSSAGGRLVRLSDTQYF; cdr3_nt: TGCGCCAGCAGCTCGGCGGGGGGACGGTTAGTTCGATTATCGGATACGCAGTATTTT
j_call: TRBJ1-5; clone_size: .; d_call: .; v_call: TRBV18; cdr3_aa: CASSPLGGGNQPQHF; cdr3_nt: TGTGCCAGCTCTCCCTTAGGGGGTGGAAATCAGCCCCAGCATTTT
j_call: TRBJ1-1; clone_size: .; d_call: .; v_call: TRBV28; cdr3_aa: CASRAGGTEAFF; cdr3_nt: TGTGCCAGCAGGGCGGGAGGCACTGAAGCTTTCTTT
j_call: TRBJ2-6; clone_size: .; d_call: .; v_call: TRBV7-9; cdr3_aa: CSSSLHRVTGANVLTF; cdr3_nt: TGTTCCAGCAGCTTGCACAGGGTAACTGGGGCCAACGTCCTGACTTTC
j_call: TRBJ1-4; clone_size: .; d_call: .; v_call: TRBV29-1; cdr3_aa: CSVVPGEKLFF; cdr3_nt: TGCAGCGTTGTACCAGGCGAAAAACTGTTTTTT
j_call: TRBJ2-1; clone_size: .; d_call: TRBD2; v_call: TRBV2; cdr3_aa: CASRLIGGGAFNEQFF; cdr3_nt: TGTGCCAGCAGGCTAATTGGCGGGGGGGCGTTTAATGAGCAGTTCTTC
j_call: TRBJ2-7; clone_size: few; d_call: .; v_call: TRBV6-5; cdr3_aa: CASRRTEGSYEQYF; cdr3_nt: TGTGCCAGCCGACGGACAGAGGGTTCCTACGAGCAATACTTC
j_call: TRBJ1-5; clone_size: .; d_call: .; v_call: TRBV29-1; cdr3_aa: CSVELEGNQPQHF; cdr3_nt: TGCAGCGTTGAGCTGGAGGGCAATCAGCCCCAGCATTTT
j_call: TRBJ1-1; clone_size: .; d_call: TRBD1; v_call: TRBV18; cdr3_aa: CASLQGELTEAFF; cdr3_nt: TGTGCCAGCCTACAGGGGGAGCTCACTGAAGCTTTCTTT
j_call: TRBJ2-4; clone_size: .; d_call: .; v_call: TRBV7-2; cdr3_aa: CASSKYRGPQNIQYF; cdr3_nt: TGTGCCAGCAGCAAATACCGGGGTCCCCAAAACATTCAGTACTTC
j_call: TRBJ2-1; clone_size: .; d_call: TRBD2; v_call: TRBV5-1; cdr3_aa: CASSSKTSGGLEQFF; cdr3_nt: TGCGCCAGCAGCTCAAAAACTAGCGGGGGGCTTGAGCAGTTCTTC
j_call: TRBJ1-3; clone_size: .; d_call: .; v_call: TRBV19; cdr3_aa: CASRNTAGSGNTIYF; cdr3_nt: TGTGCCAGTAGAAATACGGCGGGGTCTGGAAACACCATATATTTT
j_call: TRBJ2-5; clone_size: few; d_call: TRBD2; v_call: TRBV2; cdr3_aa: CASHQGLASETQYF; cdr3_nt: TGTGCCAGCCACCAAGGACTAGCGTCGGAGACCCAGTACTTC
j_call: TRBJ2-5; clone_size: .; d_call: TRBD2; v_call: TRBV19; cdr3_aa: CASSIRVTAGGRQETQYF; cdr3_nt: TGTGCCAGTAGTATCCGGGTAACGGCGGGGGGTCGACAAGAGACCCAGTACTTC
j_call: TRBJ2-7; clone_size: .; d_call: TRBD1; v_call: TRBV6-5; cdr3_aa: CASRKDRGAYEQYF; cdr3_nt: TGTGCCAGCAGGAAGGACAGGGGTGCCTACGAGCAGTACTTC
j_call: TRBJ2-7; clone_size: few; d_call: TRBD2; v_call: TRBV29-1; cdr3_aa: CSVKTSGYEQYF; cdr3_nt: TGCAGCGTTAAAACTAGCGGATACGAGCAGTACTTC
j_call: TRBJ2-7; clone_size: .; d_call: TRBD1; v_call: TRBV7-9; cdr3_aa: CASSLGTGAYEQYF; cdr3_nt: TGTGCCAGCAGCCTCGGGACAGGGGCCTACGAGCAGTACTTC
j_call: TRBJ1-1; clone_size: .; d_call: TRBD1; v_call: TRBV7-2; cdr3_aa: CASSLRTGSNTEAFF; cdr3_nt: TGTGCCAGCAGCTTACGGACAGGATCGAACACTGAAGCTTTCTTT
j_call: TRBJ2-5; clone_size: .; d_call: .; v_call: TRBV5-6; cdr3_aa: CASSFGNLDRQETQYF; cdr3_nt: TGTGCCAGCAGCTTTGGGAATCTCGACAGACAAGAGACCCAGTACTTC
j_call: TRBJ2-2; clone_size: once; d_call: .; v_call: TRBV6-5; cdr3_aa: CASSDDTDNTGELFF; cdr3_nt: TGTGCCAGCAGCGATGACACGGATAACACCGGGGAGCTGTTTTTT
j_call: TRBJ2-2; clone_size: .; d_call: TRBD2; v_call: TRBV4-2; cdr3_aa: CASTLAGADTGELFF; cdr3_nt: TGTGCCAGCACCTTAGCGGGAGCAGACACCGGGGAGCTGTTTTTT
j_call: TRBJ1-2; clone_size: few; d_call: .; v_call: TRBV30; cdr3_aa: CAWNLIWGEYGYTF; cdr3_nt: TGTGCCTGGAATCTAATATGGGGGGAGTATGGCTACACCTTC
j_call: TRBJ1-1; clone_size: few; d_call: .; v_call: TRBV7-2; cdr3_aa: CASSLVRLNTEAFF; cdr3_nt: TGTGCCAGCAGCTTAGTTAGACTTAACACTGAAGCTTTCTTT
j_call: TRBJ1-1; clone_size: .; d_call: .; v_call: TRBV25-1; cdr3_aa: CASSDPSRETEAFF; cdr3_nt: TGTGCCAGCAGTGACCCATCCCGGGAGACTGAAGCTTTCTTT
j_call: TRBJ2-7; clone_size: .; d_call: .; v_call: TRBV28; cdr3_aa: CASTLRANEQYF; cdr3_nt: TGTGCCAGCACCCTGAGGGCGAACGAGCAGTACTTC
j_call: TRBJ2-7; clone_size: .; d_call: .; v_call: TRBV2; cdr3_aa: CASKVNRDSIEQYF; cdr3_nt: TGTGCCAGCAAGGTAAACAGGGATAGTATCGAGCAGTACTTC
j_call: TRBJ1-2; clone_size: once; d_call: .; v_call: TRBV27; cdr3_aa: CASSPGGNYGYTF; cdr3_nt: TGTGCCAGCAGTCCCGGGGGAAACTATGGCTACACCTTC
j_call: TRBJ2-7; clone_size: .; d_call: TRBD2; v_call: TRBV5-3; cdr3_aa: CARSAGPVTSGSRVCYEQYF; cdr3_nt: TGTGCCAGAAGCGCGGGGCCAGTGACTAGCGGGAGTAGAGTGTGCTACGAGCAGTACTTC
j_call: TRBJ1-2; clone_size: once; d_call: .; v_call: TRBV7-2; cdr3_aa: CASSPVEGNYGYTF; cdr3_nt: TGTGCCAGCAGCCCAGTGGAGGGTAACTATGGCTACACCTTC
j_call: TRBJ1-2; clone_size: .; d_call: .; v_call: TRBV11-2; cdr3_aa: CVSSWGLGGYGYTF; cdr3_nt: TGTGTCAGCAGCTGGGGGTTAGGGGGCTATGGCTACACCTTC
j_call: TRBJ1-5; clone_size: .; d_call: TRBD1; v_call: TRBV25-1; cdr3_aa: CASSEAGTGSQPQHF; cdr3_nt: TGTGCCAGCAGTGAAGCCGGGACAGGGAGTCAGCCCCAGCATTTT
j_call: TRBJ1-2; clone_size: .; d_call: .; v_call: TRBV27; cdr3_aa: CASSLSLRGASYGYTF; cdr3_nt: TGTGCCAGCAGTCTAAGTTTGCGTGGGGCCTCGTATGGCTACACCTTC
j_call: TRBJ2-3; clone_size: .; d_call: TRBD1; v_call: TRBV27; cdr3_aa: CASRLQGAPDTQYF; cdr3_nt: TGTGCCAGCAGACTACAGGGGGCCCCAGATACGCAGTATTTT
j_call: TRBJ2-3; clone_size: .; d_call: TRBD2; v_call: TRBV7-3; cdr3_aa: CASSPRGAGGTDTQYF; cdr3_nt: TGTGCCAGCAGCCCCCGTGGAGCGGGGGGTACAGATACGCAGTATTTT
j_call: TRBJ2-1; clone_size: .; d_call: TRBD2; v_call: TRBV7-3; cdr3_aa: CASSFQRGMYNEQFF; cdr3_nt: TGTGCCAGCAGCTTTCAGCGGGGGATGTACAATGAGCAGTTCTTC
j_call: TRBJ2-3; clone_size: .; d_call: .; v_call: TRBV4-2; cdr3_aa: CASSQEAGSGGRTDTQYF; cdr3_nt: TGTGCCAGCAGCCAAGAGGCCGGATCAGGGGGGCGGACAGATACGCAGTATTTT
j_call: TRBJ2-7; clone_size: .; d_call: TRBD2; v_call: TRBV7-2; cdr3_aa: CASSFKRDLYEQYF; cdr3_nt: TGTGCCAGCAGCTTCAAGCGGGACCTCTACGAGCAGTACTTC
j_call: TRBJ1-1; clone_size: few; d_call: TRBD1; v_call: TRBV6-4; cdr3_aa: CASINRDSLIIPEAFF; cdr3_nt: TGTGCCAGCATTAACCGGGACAGCCTTATTATACCTGAAGCTTTCTTT
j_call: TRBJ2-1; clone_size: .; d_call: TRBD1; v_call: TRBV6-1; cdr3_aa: CASSAVQGNEQFF; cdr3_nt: TGTGCCAGCAGTGCGGTACAGGGGAATGAGCAGTTCTTC
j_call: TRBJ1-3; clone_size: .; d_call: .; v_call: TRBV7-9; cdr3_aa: CASEGLGNTIYF; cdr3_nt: TGTGCCAGCGAGGGCCTTGGAAACACCATATATTTT
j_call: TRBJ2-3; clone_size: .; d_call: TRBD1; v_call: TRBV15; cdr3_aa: CATSMGQGTDTQYF; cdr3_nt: TGTGCCACCAGCATGGGACAGGGTACAGATACGCAGTATTTT
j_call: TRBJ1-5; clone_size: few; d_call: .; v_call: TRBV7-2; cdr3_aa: CASSRVQGSNQPQHF; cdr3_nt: TGTGCCAGCAGCCGCGTACAGGGTAGCAATCAGCCCCAGCATTTT
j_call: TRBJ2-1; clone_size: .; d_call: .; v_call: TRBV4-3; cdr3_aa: CASSQDSSPYNEQFF; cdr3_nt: TGCGCCAGCAGCCAAGATAGCTCCCCATACAATGAGCAGTTCTTC
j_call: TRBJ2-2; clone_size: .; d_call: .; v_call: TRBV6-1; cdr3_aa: CASSDDSYTGELFF; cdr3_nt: TGTGCCAGCAGTGACGACAGTTACACCGGGGAGCTGTTTTTT
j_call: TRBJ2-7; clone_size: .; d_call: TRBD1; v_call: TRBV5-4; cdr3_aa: CASSFTGAYEQYF; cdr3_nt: TGTGCCAGCAGCTTCACAGGGGCCTACGAGCAGTACTTC
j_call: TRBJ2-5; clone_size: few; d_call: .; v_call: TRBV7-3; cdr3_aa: CASSWGGAEETQYF; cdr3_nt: TGTGCCAGCAGCTGGGGGGGGGCCGAAGAGACCCAGTACTTC
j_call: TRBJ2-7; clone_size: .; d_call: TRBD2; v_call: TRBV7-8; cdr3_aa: CASSQTISGSVSSYEQYF; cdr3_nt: TGTGCCAGCAGCCAAACTATAAGCGGGAGCGTTAGTTCCTACGAGCAGTACTTC
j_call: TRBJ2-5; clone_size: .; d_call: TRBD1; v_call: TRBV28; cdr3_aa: CASSLPTGGAETQYF; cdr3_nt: TGTGCCAGCAGTCTACCGACAGGGGGCGCAGAGACCCAGTACTTC
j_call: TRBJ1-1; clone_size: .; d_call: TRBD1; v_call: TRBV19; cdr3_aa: CASSRRTGTMNTEAFF; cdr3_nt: TGTGCCAGTAGTAGAAGGACAGGAACCATGAACACTGAAGCTTTCTTT
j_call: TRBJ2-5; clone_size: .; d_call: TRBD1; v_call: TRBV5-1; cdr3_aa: CASSSDRGETQYF; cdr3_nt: TGCGCCAGCAGCTCCGACAGGGGGGAGACCCAGTACTTC
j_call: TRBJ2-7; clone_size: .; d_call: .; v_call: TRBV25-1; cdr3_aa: CASSDGGRYEQYF; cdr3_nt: TGTGCCAGCAGTGACGGGGGTCGGTACGAGCAGTACTTC
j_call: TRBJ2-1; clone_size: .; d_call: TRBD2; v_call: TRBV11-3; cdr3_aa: CASSFETSGGTSSLEQFF; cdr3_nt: TGTGCCAGCAGCTTTGAGACTAGCGGGGGTACATCTTCGCTGGAGCAGTTCTTC
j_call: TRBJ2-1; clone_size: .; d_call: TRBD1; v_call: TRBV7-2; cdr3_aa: CASSFQYGTGKGNEQFF; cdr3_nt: TGTGCCAGCAGCTTTCAGTATGGGACAGGGAAGGGCAATGAGCAGTTCTTC